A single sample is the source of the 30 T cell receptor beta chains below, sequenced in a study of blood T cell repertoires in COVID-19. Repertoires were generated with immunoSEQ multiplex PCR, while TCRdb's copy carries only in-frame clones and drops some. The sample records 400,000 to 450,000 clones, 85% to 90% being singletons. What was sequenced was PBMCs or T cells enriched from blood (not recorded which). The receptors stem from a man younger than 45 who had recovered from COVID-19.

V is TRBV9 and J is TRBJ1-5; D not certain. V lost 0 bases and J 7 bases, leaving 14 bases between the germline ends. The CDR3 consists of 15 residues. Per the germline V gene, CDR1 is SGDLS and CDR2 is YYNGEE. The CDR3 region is CASSVGFGFGQPQHF. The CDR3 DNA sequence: TGTGCCAGCAGCGTAGGTTTCGGGTTTGGGCAGCCCCAGCATTTT.

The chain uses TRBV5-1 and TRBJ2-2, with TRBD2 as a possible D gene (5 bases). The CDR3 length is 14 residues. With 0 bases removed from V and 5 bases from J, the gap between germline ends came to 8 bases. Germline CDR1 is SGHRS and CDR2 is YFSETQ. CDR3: CASSLAGLTGELFF. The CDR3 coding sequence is TGCGCCAGCAGCTTGGCCGGACTTACCGGGGAGCTGTTTTTT.

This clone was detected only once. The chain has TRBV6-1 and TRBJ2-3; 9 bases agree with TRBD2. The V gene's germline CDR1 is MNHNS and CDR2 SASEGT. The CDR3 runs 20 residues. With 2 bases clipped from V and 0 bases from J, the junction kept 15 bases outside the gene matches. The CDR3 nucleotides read TGTGCCAGCAGTGAATCGGGGGGTCTGGGCGCGGGAGGGAGCACAGATACGCAGTATTTT. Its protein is CASSESGGLGAGGSTDTQYF.

The CDR3 spells CASSSNTGITEAFF. CDR3 bases: TGTGCCAGCAGCTCCAATACAGGGATCACTGAAGCTTTCTTT. J is TRBJ1-1 and V is TRBV11-2; a weak D match, TRBD1 (6 bases). There are 14 residues in the CDR3. Per the germline V gene, CDR1 is SGHAT and CDR2 is FQNNGV. V lost 4 bases and J 4 bases, leaving 13 bases between the germline ends.

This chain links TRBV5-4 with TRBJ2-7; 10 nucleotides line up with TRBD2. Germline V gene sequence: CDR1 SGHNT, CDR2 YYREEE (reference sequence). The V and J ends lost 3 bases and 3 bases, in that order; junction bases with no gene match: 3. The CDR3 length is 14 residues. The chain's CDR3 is CASSSLAGDYEQYF. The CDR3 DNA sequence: TGTGCCAGCAGCTCTCTAGCGGGGGACTACGAGCAGTACTTC.

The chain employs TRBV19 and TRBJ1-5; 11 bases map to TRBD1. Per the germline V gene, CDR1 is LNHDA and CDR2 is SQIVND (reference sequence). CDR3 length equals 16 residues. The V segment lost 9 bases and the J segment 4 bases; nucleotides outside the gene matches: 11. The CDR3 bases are TGTGCCAGCACAGGACAGGGGGCGCAGGGAAATCAGCCCCAGCATTTT. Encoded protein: CASTGQGAQGNQPQHF.

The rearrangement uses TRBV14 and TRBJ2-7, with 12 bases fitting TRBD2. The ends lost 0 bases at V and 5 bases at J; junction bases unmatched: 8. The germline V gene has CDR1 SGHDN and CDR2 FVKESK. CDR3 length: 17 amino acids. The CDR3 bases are TGTGCCAGCAGCCAAGATTCTAGCGGGAGGGCCCTCAACGAGCAGTACTTC. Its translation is CASSQDSSGRALNEQYF.

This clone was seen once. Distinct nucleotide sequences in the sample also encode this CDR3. The CDR3 DNA is TGTGCCAGCAGTTTACTCACCGGGGAGCTGTTTTTT. Amino acid sequence: CASSLLTGELFF. This chain uses TRBV12-3 or TRBV12-4 with TRBJ2-2; D gene uncertain. The CDR3 spans 12 residues. V was trimmed by 2 bases and J by 4 bases, leaving 2 bases between them.

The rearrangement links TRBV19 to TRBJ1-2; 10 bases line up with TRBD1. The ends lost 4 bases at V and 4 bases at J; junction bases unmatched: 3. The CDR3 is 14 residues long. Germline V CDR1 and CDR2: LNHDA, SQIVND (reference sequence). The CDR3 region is CASSTGQGFYGYTF. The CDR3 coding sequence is TGTGCCAGTAGTACGGGACAGGGGTTCTATGGCTACACCTTC.

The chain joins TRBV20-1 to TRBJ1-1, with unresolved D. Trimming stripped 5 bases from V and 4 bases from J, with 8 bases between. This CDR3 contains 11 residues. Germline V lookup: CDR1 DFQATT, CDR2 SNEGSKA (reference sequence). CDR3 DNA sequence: TGCAGTGCTTTGGCGGGCACTGAAGCTTTCTTT. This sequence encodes CSALAGTEAFF.

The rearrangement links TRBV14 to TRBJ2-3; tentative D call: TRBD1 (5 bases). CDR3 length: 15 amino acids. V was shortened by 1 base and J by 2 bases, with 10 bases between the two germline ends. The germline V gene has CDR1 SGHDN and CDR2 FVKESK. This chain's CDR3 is CASSQAGFFTDTQYF. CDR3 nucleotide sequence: TGTGCCAGCAGCCAAGCAGGGTTTTTCACAGATACGCAGTATTTT.

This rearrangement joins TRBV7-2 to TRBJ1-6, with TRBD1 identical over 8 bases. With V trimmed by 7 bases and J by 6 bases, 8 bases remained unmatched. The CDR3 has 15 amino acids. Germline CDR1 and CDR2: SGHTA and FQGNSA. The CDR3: CASTTLDRGNSPLHF. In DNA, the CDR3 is TGTGCCAGCACCACATTAGACAGGGGTAATTCACCCCTCCACTTT.

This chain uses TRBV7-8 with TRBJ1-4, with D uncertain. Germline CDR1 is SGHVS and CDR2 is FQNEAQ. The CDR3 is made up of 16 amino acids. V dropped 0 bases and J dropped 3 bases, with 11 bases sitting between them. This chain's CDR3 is CASSLASSAANEKLFF. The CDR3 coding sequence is TGTGCCAGCAGCTTAGCAAGCTCAGCGGCTAATGAAAAACTGTTTTTT. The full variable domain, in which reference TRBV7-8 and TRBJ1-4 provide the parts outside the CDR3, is GAGVSQSPRYKVAKRGQDVALRCDPISGHVSLFWYQQALGQGPEFLTYFQNEAQLDKSGLPSDRFFAERPEGSVSTLKIQRTQQEDSAVYLCASSLASSAANEKLFFGSGTQLSVL.

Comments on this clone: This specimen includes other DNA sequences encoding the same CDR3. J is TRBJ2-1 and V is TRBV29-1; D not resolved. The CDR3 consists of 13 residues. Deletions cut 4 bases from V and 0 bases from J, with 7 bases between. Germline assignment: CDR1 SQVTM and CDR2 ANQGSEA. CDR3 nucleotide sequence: TGCAGCGTTGGTCAGAACTCCTACAATGAGCAGTTCTTC. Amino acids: CSVGQNSYNEQFF.

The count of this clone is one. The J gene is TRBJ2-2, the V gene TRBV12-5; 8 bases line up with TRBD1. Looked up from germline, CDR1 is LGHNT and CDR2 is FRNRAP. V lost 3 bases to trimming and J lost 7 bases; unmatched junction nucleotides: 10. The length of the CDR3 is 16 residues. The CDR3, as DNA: TGTGCTAGTGGTTTTAGACGGACAGGGCGGGACGGGGAGCTGTTTTTT. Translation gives CASGFRRTGRDGELFF. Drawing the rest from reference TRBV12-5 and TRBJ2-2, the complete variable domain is DARVTQTPRHKVTEMGQEVTMRCQPILGHNTVFWYRQTMMQGLELLAYFRNRAPLDDSGMPKDRFSAEMPDATLATLKIQPSEPRDSAVYFCASGFRRTGRDGELFFGEGSRLTVL.

The chain's CDR3 is CSVALLSLNTEAFF. CDR3 DNA sequence: TGCAGCGTTGCTCTACTGAGTCTGAACACTGAAGCTTTCTTT. The chain joins TRBV29-1 to TRBJ1-1; D remains ambiguous. V lost 4 bases and J lost 0, with 12 bases in between. The CDR3 is 14 residues long. Germline CDR1 is SQVTM and CDR2 is ANQGSEA.

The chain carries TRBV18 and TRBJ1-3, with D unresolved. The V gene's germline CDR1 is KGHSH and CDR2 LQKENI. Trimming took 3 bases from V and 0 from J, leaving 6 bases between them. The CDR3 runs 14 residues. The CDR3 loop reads CASSPSNSGNTIYF. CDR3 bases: TGTGCCAGCTCACCGTCAAACTCTGGAAACACCATATATTTT. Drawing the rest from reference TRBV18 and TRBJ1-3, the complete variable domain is NAGVMQNPRHLVRRRGQEARLRCSPMKGHSHVYWYRQLPEEGLKFMVYLQKENIIDESGMPKERFSAEFPKEGPSILRIQQVVRGDSAAYFCASSPSNSGNTIYFGEGSWLTVV.

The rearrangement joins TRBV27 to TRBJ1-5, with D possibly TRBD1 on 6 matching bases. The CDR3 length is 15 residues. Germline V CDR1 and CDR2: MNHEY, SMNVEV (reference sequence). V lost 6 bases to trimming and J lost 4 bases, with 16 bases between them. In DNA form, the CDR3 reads TGTGCCAGCAGCCTGGGGGCAGGGGCTAATCAGCCCCAGCATTTT. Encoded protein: CASSLGAGANQPQHF.

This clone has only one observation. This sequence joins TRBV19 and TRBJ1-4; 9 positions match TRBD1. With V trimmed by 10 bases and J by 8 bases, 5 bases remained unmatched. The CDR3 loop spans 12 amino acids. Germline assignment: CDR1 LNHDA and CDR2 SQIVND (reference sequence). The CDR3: CATRDRVEKLFF. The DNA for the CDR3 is TGTGCCACACGGGACAGGGTCGAAAAACTGTTTTTT. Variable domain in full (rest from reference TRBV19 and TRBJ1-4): DGGITQSPKYLFRKEGQNVTLSCEQNLNHDAMYWYRQDPGQGLRLIYYSQIVNDFQKGDIAEGYSVSREKKESFPLTVTSAQKNPTAFYLCATRDRVEKLFFGSGTQLSVL.

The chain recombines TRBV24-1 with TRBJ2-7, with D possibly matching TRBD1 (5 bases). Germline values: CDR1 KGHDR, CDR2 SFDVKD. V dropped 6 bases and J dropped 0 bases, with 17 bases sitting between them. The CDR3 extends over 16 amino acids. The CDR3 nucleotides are TGTGCCACCAGTCGAAGGGGCCTCCGAAGCTCCTACGAGCAGTACTTC. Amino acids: CATSRRGLRSSYEQYF.

CDR3 nucleotide sequence: TGTGCCAGCAGTGAACTGGGACAGGGGTTTTCAGATACGCAGTATTTT. This gives the protein CASSELGQGFSDTQYF. The chain joins TRBV6-1 to TRBJ2-3, with 10 bases that match TRBD1. CDR3 size: 16 residues. Germline CDR1 reads MNHNS; CDR2 reads SASEGT. V lost 2 bases, J lost 4 bases, and 6 bases stayed unmatched.

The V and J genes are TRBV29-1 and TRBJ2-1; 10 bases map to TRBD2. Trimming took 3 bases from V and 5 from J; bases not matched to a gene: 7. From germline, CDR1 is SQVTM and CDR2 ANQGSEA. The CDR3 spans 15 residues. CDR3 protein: CSVDSGLATNNEQFF. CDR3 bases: TGCAGCGTTGACTCGGGACTAGCGACGAACAATGAGCAGTTCTTC.

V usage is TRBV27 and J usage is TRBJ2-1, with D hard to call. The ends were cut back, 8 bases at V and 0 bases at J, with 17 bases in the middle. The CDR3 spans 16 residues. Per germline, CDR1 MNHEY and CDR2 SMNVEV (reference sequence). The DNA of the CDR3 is TGTGCCAGCCCCTACCCGACACCCTTCTCCTACAATGAGCAGTTCTTC. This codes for CASPYPTPFSYNEQFF.

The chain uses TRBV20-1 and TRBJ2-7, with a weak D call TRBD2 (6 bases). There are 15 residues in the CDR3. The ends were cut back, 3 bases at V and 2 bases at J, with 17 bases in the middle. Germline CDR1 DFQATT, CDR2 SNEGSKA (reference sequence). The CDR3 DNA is TGCAGTGCTAGTCCCCCGGAGGGAGGAACCTACGAGCAGTACTTC. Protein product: CSASPPEGGTYEQYF.

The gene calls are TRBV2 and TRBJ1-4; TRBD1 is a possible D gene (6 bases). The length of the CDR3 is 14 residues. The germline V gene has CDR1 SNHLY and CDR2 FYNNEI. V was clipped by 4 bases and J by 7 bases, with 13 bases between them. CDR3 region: CASSAARGSEKLFF. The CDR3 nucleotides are TGTGCCAGCAGTGCGGCCAGGGGCTCTGAAAAACTGTTTTTT.

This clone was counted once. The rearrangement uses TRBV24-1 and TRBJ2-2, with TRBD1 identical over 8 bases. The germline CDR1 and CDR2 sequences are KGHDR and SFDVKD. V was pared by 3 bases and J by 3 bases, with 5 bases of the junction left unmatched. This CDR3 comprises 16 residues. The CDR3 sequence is CATSDPTTGDTGELFF. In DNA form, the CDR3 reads TGTGCCACCAGTGATCCAACGACAGGGGACACCGGGGAGCTGTTTTTT.

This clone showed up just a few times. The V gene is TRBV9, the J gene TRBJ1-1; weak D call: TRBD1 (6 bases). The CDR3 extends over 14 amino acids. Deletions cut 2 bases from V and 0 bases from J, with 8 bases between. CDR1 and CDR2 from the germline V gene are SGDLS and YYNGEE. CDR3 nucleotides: TGTGCCAGCAGCGTCGGACAGATGAACACTGAAGCTTTCTTT. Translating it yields CASSVGQMNTEAFF.

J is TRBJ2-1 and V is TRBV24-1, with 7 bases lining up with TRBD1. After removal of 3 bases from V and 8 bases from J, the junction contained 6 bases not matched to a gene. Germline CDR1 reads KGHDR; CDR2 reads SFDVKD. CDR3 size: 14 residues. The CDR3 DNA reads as TGTGCCACCAGTGATCTAACGACAGGGCATGAGCAGTTCTTC. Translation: CATSDLTTGHEQFF.

CDR3 nucleotide sequence: TGTGCCAGCAGTGAGATAGCGTGGGCCAGAGATACGCAGTATTTT. It yields the protein CASSEIAWARDTQYF. The chain joins TRBV25-1 to TRBJ2-3, with D perhaps matching TRBD2 (5 bases). The CDR3 runs to 15 residues. Trimming pared 3 bases from V and 5 bases from J, leaving 15 bases between. The germline V gene encodes CDR1 MGHDK and CDR2 SYGVNS.

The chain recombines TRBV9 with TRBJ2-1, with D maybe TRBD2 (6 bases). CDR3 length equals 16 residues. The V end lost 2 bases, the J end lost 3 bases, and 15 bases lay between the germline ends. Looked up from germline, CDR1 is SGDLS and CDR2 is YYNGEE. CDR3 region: CASSVIGGSLYNEQFF. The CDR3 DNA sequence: TGTGCCAGCAGCGTGATTGGAGGGTCCCTCTACAATGAGCAGTTCTTC.